The next 18 T cell receptor beta chains were all read from a single sample in a study of radiation and T cells in renal cell carcinoma. Method: immunoSEQ multiplex PCR; TCRdb's copy keeps in-frame clones and lacks some. The sample shows about 120,000 clones, about 81% of them seen only once. Time point: blood 2 weeks post-SBRT. This sample's treatment: 15 Gy SBRT to primary tumor, nephrectomy 4 weeks later. The starting material was blood, obtained from a patient whose treatment included radiotherapy and nephrectomy. These receptors were taken from a man between 45 and 60 years old with renal cell carcinoma.

This clone was counted once. CDR3 bases: TGTGCCAGCAGTTTATATTCCTCTGGGGCCAACGTCCTGACTTTC. This sequence encodes CASSLYSSGANVLTF. V usage is TRBV27 and J usage is TRBJ2-6; D remains unclear. Trimming removed 1 base at V and 0 bases at J, with 4 bases between. The CDR3 is made up of 15 amino acids. Germline-derived CDR1 and CDR2 are MNHEY and SMNVEV (reference sequence).

The rearrangement uses TRBV4-2 and TRBJ1-4; D not resolved. V was cut by 5 bases and J by 8 bases, with 18 bases left in between. This CDR3 contains 15 residues. Germline CDR1 is LGHNA and CDR2 is YNFKEQ. The DNA of the CDR3 is TGTGCCAGCAGCTCAAATCGGGCCGAATCGGAAAAACTGTTTTTT. Amino acid sequence: CASSSNRAESEKLFF.

The V gene is TRBV6-1, the J gene TRBJ2-3; 8 nucleotides match TRBD2. Germline V gene data show CDR1 as MNHNS and CDR2 as SASEGT. The CDR3 is made up of 15 amino acids. V shed 6 bases, J shed 1 base, and the junction held 6 bases outside the gene matches. CDR3 bases: TGTGCCAGCAGCGTTACTAGCGGACGCACAGATACGCAGTATTTT. Its protein is CASSVTSGRTDTQYF.

The gene calls are TRBV30 and TRBJ1-3; no clear D. In germline, CDR1 is GTSNPN, CDR2 SVGIG (reference sequence). The CDR3 sequence is 12 residues long. The V end lost 5 bases, the J end lost 1 base, and 6 bases lay between the germline ends. The CDR3 sequence: CAWGGSGNTIYF. Written as DNA, the CDR3 is TGTGCCTGGGGTGGGTCTGGAAACACCATATATTTT.

This clone was recorded at least ten times. The genes are TRBV28 and TRBJ2-2; either TRBD1 or TRBD2 may supply D (5 bases each). The CDR3 extends over 14 amino acids. Germline V gene lookup returns CDR1 MDHEN and CDR2 SYDVKM. V was cut by 5 bases and J by 5 bases, with 12 bases left in between. CDR3 protein: CASSRGLGTGELFF. Here the CDR3 DNA reads TGTGCCAGCAGTCGGGGCCTGGGGACCGGGGAGCTGTTTTTT.

This clone was counted a single time. The chain couples TRBV2 to TRBJ1-2, with TRBD1 matching 7 bases. Germline CDR1 reads SNHLY; CDR2 reads FYNNEI. Germline trimming cut 6 bases from V and 7 bases from J; bases unmatched to any gene: 5. This CDR3 has 12 residues. The CDR3 DNA is TGTGCCAGCAGGACAGGGAGGTTTGGCTACACCTTC. This sequence encodes CASRTGRFGYTF.

This clone has a single count. The V call is TRBV6-1, the J call TRBJ1-3; D possibly corresponds to TRBD1 (6 bases). The CDR3 is made up of 16 amino acids. Trimming removed 2 bases from V and 0 bases from J, with 11 bases in between. Per the germline V gene, CDR1 is MNHNS and CDR2 is SASEGT. CDR3 coding DNA: TGTGCCAGCAGTGAAAGACAGGCCTCCTCTGGAAACACCATATATTTT. It yields the protein CASSERQASSGNTIYF.

V usage is TRBV25-1 and J usage is TRBJ2-3; D may be TRBD1 (5 bases). The CDR3 sequence is 12 residues long. V was trimmed by 7 bases and J by 3 bases, leaving 8 bases between them. Germline lookup yields CDR1 MGHDK and CDR2 SYGVNS. CDR3 loop: CASIGATDTQYF. In DNA form, the CDR3 reads TGTGCCAGCATAGGGGCGACAGATACGCAGTATTTT.

The chain links TRBV7-8 to TRBJ2-7, with TRBD1 identical over 8 bases. Per germline, CDR1 SGHVS and CDR2 FQNEAQ. This CDR3 contains 16 residues. V lost 0 bases to trimming and J lost 1 base; unmatched junction nucleotides: 5. CDR3 amino acids: CASSLAVTGVSYEQYF. As DNA, the CDR3 is TGTGCCAGCAGCTTAGCGGTGACAGGGGTTTCCTACGAGCAGTACTTC.

This chain joins TRBV7-2 and TRBJ1-2; D gene unclear. V was trimmed by 1 base and J by 8 bases, leaving 14 bases between them. In germline, CDR1 is SGHTA, CDR2 FQGNSA. The CDR3 totals 14 residues. CDR3: CASSLVGPIGGYTF. The CDR3 DNA sequence: TGTGCCAGCAGCTTAGTAGGCCCCATTGGGGGCTACACCTTC.

CDR3 DNA: TGTGCCAGCAGTGACTTGTACGGGGAGCTGTTTTTT. Translated: CASSDLYGELFF. The chain is built from TRBV2 and TRBJ2-2; the D is unclear. Germline V CDR1 and CDR2: SNHLY, FYNNEI. CDR3 length: 12 amino acids. The ends were cut back, 3 bases at V and 7 bases at J, with 6 bases in the middle.

The chain links TRBV10-1 to TRBJ2-3, with 7 nucleotides matching TRBD1. Trimming removed 6 bases from V and 8 bases from J; junction bases left unmatched: 2. Germline V gene data show CDR1 as WNHNN and CDR2 as SYGVQD (reference sequence). The CDR3 sequence is 11 residues long. CDR3 protein: CASSAGGTQYF. CDR3 in DNA: TGCGCCAGCAGCGCAGGGGGTACGCAGTATTTT.

The V call is TRBV5-1, the J call TRBJ2-2; 7 nucleotides agree with TRBD1. The length of the CDR3 is 11 residues. The germline V gene has CDR1 SGHRS and CDR2 YFSETQ. V lost 10 bases to trimming and J lost 7 bases; unmatched junction nucleotides: 4. DNA of the CDR3: TGCGCCGCCTCAGGGGGCGGGGAGCTGTTTTTT. Its protein is CAASGGGELFF.

J is TRBJ2-2 and V is TRBV7-2; unclear D gene. The germline CDR1 and CDR2 sequences are SGHTA and FQGNSA. This CDR3 is built from 16 residues. The V end lost 5 bases, the J end lost 5 bases, and 18 bases lay between the germline ends. The CDR3 DNA is TGTGCCAGCAGCGTTCAAATGACATCACGGACCGGGGAGCTGTTTTTT. Translation: CASSVQMTSRTGELFF. The full variable domain, with the rest looked up from reference TRBV7-2 and TRBJ2-2, is GAGVSQSPSNKVTEKGKDVELRCDPISGHTALYWYRQSLGQGLEFLIYFQGNSAPDKSGLPSDRFSAERTGGSVSTLTIQRTQQEDSAVYLCASSVQMTSRTGELFFGEGSRLTVL.

This chain connects TRBV7-9 to TRBJ1-4, with 9 bases identical to TRBD1. Germline V gene sequence: CDR1 SEHNR, CDR2 FQNEAQ (reference sequence). The CDR3 runs 14 residues. Unmatched junction bases numbered 8, after V lost 7 bases and J lost 8 bases. The chain's CDR3 is CASTLRTGVEKLFF. The CDR3 nucleotides read TGTGCCAGCACCCTGAGGACAGGGGTCGAAAAACTGTTTTTT. The complete variable domain, with remaining parts taken from reference TRBV7-9 and TRBJ1-4, reads DTGVSQNPRHKITKRGQNVTFRCDPISEHNRLYWYRQTLGQGPEFLTYFQNEAQLEKSRLLSDRFSAERPKGSFSTLEIQRTEQGDSAMYLCASTLRTGVEKLFFGSGTQLSVL.

The rearrangement joins TRBV30 to TRBJ1-5; no reliable D call. The V gene lost 2 bases and the J gene lost 3 bases, with 8 bases spanning the gap. CDR3 length: 13 residues. CDR1 GTSNPN and CDR2 SVGIG come from the germline V gene (reference sequence). CDR3 in amino acids: CAWSHRNNQPQHF. CDR3 nucleotide sequence: TGTGCCTGGAGTCATAGAAACAATCAGCCCCAGCATTTT.

The V call is TRBV5-1, the J call TRBJ1-1; 9 bases agree with TRBD1. Unmatched junction bases numbered 6, after V lost 6 bases and J lost 0 bases. This CDR3 has 15 amino acids. The V gene's germline CDR1 is SGHRS and CDR2 YFSETQ. In nucleotides, the CDR3 is TGCGCCAGCACTCCGACAGGGGGTCTGAACACTGAAGCTTTCTTT. Its translation: CASTPTGGLNTEAFF.

This sequence joins TRBV9 and TRBJ2-7; 14 bases match TRBD2. V lost 5 bases and J lost 4; bases outside the gene matches: 11. The CDR3 sequence is 17 residues long. Germline V gene data show CDR1 as SGDLS and CDR2 as YYNGEE. Here the CDR3 reads CASSLQAGTSGSYEQYF. The CDR3 bases are TGTGCCAGCAGTCTCCAAGCCGGGACTAGCGGGAGTTACGAGCAGTACTTC.